This TCR beta chain was recorded in a study of T cell changes during pregnancy in multiple sclerosis. Profiled with immunoSEQ multiplex PCR; TCRdb holds only in-frame clones, not every one. Of tens of thousands of clones detected, 70% to 90% appear once; the ten largest clones hold about 7%. CDR1 is MNHEY, CDR2 SMNVEV, per germline (reference sequence). This CDR3 has 16 amino acids. With V trimmed by 5 bases and J by 0 bases, 10 bases remained unmatched. The chain joins TRBV27 to TRBJ2-7; 7 bases line up with TRBD2. This TCR derives from a female donor with multiple sclerosis, enrolled in a pregnancy study. Here the sequenced sample was CD8+ T cells from peripheral blood mononuclear cells, taken in the third trimester of pregnancy. The CDR3 DNA sequence: TGTGCCAGCAGTCCCTCCAGCGGGGCACTCTCCTACGAGCAGTACTTC. Its translation: CASSPSSGALSYEQYF.